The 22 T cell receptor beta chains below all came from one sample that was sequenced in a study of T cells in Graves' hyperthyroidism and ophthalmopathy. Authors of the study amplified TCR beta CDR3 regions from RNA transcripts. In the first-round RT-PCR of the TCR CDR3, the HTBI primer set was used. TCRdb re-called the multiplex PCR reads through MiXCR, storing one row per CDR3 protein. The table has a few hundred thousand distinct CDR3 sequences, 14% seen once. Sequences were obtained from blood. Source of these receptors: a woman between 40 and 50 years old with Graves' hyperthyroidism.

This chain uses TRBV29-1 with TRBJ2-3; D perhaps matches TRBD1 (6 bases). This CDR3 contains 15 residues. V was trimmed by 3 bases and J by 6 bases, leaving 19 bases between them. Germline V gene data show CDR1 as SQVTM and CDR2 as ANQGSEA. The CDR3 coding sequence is TGCAGCGTTGAGCGGACAGTAAACGTCGGGGATACGCAGTATTTT. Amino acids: CSVERTVNVGDTQYF.

The CDR3, as DNA: TGTGCCAGCAGTTACGTCTCGTCGGGCGGGGAGCTGTTTTTT. Encoded protein: CASSYVSSGGELFF. The chain uses TRBV6-5 and TRBJ2-2; D is undetermined. Germline V lookup: CDR1 MNHEY, CDR2 SVGAGI. V was trimmed by 2 bases and J by 7 bases, leaving 11 bases between them. The CDR3 has 14 amino acids.

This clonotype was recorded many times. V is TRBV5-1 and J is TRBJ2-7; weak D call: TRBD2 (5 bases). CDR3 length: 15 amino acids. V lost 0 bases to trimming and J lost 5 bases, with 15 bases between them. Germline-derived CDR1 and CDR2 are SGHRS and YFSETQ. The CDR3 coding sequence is TGCGCCAGCAGCTTGGTTCTGGCTAGCCTCCACGAGCAGTACTTC. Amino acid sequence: CASSLVLASLHEQYF.

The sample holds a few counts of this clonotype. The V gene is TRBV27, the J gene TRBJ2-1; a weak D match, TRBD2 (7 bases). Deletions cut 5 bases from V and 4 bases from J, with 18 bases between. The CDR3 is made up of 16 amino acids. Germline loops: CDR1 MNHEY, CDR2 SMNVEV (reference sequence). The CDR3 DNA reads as TGTGCCAGCAGTCCCCTCCCAGCGGGACATTACAATGAGCAGTTCTTC. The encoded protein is CASSPLPAGHYNEQFF.

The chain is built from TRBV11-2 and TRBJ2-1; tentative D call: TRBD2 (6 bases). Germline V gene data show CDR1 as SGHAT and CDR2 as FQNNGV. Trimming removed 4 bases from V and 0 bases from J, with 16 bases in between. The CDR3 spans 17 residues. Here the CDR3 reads CASSSSGTPHSYNEQFF. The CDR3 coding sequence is TGTGCCAGCAGCTCCTCCGGGACTCCCCACTCCTACAATGAGCAGTTCTTC.

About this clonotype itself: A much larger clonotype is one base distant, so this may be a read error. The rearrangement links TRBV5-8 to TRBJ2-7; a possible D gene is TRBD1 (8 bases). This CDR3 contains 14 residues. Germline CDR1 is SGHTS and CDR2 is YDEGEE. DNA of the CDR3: TGTGACAGCAGCTTACAGGGGGGGAGCAACGAGCAGTACTTC. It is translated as CDSSLQGGSNEQYF.

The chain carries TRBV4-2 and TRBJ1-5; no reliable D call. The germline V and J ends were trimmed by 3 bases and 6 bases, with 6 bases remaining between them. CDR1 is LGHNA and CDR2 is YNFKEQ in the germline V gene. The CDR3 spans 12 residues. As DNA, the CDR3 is TGTGCCAGCAGCCAGGTGGGTCAGCCCCAGCATTTT. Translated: CASSQVGQPQHF.

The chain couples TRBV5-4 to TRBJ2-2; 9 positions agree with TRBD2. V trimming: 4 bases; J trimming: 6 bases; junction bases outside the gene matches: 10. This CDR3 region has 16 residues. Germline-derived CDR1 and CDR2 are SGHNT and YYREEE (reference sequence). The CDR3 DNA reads TGTGCCAGCAGCCCAACACTAGCGGGTACATCCGGGGAGCTGTTTTTT. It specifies CASSPTLAGTSGELFF.

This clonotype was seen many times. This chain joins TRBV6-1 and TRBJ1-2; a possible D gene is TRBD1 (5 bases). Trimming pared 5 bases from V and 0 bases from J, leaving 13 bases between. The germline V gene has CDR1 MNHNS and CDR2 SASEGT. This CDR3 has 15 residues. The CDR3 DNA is TGTGCCAGCAGTTCCCGGGACGGGTCTAACTATGGCTACACCTTC. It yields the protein CASSSRDGSNYGYTF.

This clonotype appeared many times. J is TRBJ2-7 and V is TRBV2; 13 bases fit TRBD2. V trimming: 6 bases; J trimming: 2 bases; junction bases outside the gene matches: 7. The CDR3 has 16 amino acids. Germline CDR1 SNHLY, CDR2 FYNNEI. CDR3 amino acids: CASSAGLAGLTYEQYF. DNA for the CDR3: TGTGCCAGCAGCGCGGGACTAGCGGGGCTCACCTACGAGCAGTACTTC. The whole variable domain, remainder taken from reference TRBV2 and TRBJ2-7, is EPEVTQTPSHQVTQMGQEVILRCVPISNHLYFYWYRQILGQKVEFLVSFYNNEISEKSEIFDDQFSVERPDGSNFTLKIRSTKLEDSAMYFCASSAGLAGLTYEQYFGPGTRLTVT.

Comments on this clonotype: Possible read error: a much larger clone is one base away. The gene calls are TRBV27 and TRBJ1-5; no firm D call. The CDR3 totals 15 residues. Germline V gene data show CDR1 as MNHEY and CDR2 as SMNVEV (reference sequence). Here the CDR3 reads CAGSFIGDSNQPQHF. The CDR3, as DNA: TGTGCCGGCAGTTTTATCGGGGATAGCAATCAGCCCCAGCATTTT.

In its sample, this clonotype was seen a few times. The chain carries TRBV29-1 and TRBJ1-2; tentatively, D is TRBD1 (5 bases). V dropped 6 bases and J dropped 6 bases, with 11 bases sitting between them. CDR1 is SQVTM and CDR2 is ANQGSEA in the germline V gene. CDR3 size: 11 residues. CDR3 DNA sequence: TGCAGCGTACGCTCGGGGGATGGCTACACCTTC. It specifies CSVRSGDGYTF.

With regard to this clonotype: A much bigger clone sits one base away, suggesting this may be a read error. The DNA of the CDR3 is TGTGCCACCCGGAGGAGTAGGGGCTGGGAGCGGGAGGGTGGCGATGAGCAGTTCTTC. Amino acid sequence: CATRRSRGWEREGGDEQFF. The V gene is TRBV6-1, the J gene TRBJ2-1, with 10 nucleotides matching TRBD2. This CDR3 contains 19 residues. The ends lost 10 bases at V and 8 bases at J; junction bases unmatched: 26. Germline values: CDR1 MNHNS, CDR2 SASEGT.

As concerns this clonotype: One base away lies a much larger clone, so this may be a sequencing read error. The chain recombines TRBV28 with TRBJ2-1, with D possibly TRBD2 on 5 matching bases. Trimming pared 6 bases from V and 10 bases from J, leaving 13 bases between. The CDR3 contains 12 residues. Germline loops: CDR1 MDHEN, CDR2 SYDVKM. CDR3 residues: CASRGVNYEQFF. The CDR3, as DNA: TGTGCCAGCAGGGGAGTTAACTACGAGCAGTTCTTC.

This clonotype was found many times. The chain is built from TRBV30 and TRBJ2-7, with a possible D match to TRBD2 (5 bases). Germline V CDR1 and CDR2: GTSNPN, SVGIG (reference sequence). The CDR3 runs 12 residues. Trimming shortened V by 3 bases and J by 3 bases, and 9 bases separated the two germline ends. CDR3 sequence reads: CAWRERNYEQYF. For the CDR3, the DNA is TGTGCCTGGAGGGAGCGGAACTACGAGCAGTACTTC.

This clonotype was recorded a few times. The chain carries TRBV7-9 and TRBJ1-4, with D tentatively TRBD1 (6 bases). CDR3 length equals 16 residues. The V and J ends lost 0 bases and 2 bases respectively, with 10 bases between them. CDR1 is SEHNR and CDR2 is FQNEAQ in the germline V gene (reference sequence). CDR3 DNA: TGTGCCAGCAGCTTAGCGGGACAACCGACTAATGAAAAACTGTTTTTT. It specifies CASSLAGQPTNEKLFF. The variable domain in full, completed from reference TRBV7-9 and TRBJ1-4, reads DTGVSQNPRHKITKRGQNVTFRCDPISEHNRLYWYRQTLGQGPEFLTYFQNEAQLEKSRLLSDRFSAERPKGSFSTLEIQRTEQGDSAMYLCASSLAGQPTNEKLFFGSGTQLSVL.

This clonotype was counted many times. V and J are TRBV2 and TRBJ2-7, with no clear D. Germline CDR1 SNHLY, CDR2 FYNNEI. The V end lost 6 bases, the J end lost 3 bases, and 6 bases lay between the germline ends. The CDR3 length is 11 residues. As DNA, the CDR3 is TGTGCCAGCAGCTCGTTCTACGAGCAGTACTTC. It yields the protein CASSSFYEQYF. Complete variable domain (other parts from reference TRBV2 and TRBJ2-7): EPEVTQTPSHQVTQMGQEVILRCVPISNHLYFYWYRQILGQKVEFLVSFYNNEISEKSEIFDDQFSVERPDGSNFTLKIRSTKLEDSAMYFCASSSFYEQYFGPGTRLTVT.

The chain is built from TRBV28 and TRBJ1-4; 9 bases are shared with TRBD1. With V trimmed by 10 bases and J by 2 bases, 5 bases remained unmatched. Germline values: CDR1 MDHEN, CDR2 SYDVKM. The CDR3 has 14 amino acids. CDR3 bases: TGTGCCACAAAAACAGGGGGCACTAATGAAAAACTGTTTTTT. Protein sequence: CATKTGGTNEKLFF.

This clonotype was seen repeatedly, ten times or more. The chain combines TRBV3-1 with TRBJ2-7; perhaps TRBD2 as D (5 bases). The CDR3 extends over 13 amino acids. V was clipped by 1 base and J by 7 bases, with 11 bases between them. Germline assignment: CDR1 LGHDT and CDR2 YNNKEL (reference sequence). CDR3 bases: TGTGCCAGCAGCCAAGGACTACCAACGGAGCAGTACTTC. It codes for CASSQGLPTEQYF.

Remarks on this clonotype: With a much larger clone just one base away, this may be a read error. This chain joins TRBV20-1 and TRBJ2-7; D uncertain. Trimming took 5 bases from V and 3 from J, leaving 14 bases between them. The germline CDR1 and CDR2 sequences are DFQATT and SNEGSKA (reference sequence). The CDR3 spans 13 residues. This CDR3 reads CSAQRSADYEQYF. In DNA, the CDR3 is TGCAGTGCTCAGAGGTCCGCTGACTACGAGCAGTACTTC.

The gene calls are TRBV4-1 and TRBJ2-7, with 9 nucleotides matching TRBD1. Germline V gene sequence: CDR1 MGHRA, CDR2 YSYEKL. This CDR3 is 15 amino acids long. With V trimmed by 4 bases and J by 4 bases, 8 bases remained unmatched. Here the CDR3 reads CASSPPGQGRYEQYF. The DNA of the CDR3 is TGCGCCAGCAGCCCCCCGGGACAGGGAAGATACGAGCAGTACTTC.

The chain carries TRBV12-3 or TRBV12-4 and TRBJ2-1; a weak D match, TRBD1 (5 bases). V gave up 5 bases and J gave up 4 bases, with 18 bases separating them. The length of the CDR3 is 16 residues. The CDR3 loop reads CASSGRRVAFYNEQFF. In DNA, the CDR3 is TGTGCCAGCAGTGGTCGCAGGGTCGCCTTTTACAATGAGCAGTTCTTC.